This entry lists 7 T cell receptor beta chains sequenced from one sample in a study of radiotherapy plus CTLA-4 blockade in lung cancer. Profiling relied on immunoSEQ multiplex PCR, and the TCRdb table lists in-frame clones only, not all of them. In the table there are roughly 55,000 clones, approximately 70% of which are singletons. The material sequenced was peripheral blood, taken from a patient treated with radiotherapy plus ipilimumab. These receptors came from a human donor with non-small cell lung cancer whose response to radiotherapy plus ipilimumab could not be evaluated.

V usage is TRBV10-3 and J usage is TRBJ1-4; D may be TRBD1 (5 bases). Germline V gene lookup returns CDR1 ENHRY and CDR2 SYGVKD. This CDR3 spans 14 amino acids. Deletions cut 4 bases from V and 7 bases from J, with 13 bases between. CDR3: CAISGSGGSEKLFF. CDR3 bases: TGTGCCATCAGTGGCTCGGGGGGGAGTGAAAAACTGTTTTTT.

The V gene is TRBV30, the J gene TRBJ1-2, with TRBD1 matching 7 bases. The CDR3 spans 13 residues. V dropped 5 bases and J dropped 0; count of bases not matched to a gene: 3. Germline V gene sequence: CDR1 GTSNPN, CDR2 SVGIG (reference sequence). CDR3 loop: CAWSQGANYGYTF. The CDR3 coding sequence is TGTGCCTGGTCTCAGGGGGCTAACTATGGCTACACCTTC. Full variable domain (missing parts from reference TRBV30 and TRBJ1-2): SQTIHQWPATLVQPVGSPLSLECTVEGTSNPNLYWYRQAAGRGLQLLFYSVGIGQISSEVPQNLSASRPQDRQFILSSKKLLLSDSGFYLCAWSQGANYGYTFGSGTRLTVV.

The chain carries TRBV29-1 and TRBJ2-1, with a possible D match to TRBD2 (5 bases). CDR3 length: 15 amino acids. Trimming pared 4 bases from V and 0 bases from J, leaving 13 bases between. Germline V CDR1 and CDR2: SQVTM, ANQGSEA. In nucleotides, the CDR3 is TGCAGCGTTGTTCCCGGGGATAGCTCCTACAATGAGCAGTTCTTC. Its translation: CSVVPGDSSYNEQFF.

The V and J genes are TRBV7-8 and TRBJ2-7; TRBD1 aligns across 9 bases. V lost 3 bases and J lost 0; bases outside the gene matches: 9. Germline loops: CDR1 SGHVS, CDR2 FQNEAQ. CDR3 length: 17 residues. The CDR3 region is CASSFTTGTGSSYEQYF. The CDR3 coding sequence is TGTGCCAGCAGCTTTACCACCGGGACAGGGTCCTCCTACGAGCAGTACTTC.

The gene calls are TRBV9 and TRBJ2-5; TRBD2 matches 8 bases. The last part of the DNA fits TRBJ2-7 better; the J call may be wrong. The CDR3 spans 17 residues. In germline, CDR1 is SGDLS, CDR2 YYNGEE. Here the CDR3 reads CASALGSGSDSGGEQYF. The CDR3 nucleotides read TGTGCCAGCGCCCTCGGGAGCGGGAGCGACTCGGGGGGCGAGCAGTACTTC.

The J gene is TRBJ1-5, the V gene TRBV4-3, with D hard to call. CDR1 and CDR2 from the germline V gene are LGHNA and YSLEER. The CDR3 has 16 amino acids. V was trimmed by 0 bases and J by 7 bases, leaving 16 bases between them. The CDR3 sequence is CASSQETGTKAQPQHF. The CDR3 DNA reads as TGCGCCAGCAGCCAAGAGACTGGTACGAAGGCCCAGCCCCAGCATTTT.

This clone occurred a few times. This CDR3 is also generated by other DNA sequences in the sample. The chain has TRBV9 and TRBJ1-1; 8 nucleotides align to TRBD1. V trimming: 4 bases; J trimming: 1 base; junction bases outside the gene matches: 3. The CDR3 runs to 14 residues. Looked up from germline, CDR1 is SGDLS and CDR2 is YYNGEE. CDR3 region: CASSPGTGNTEAFF. As DNA, the CDR3 is TGTGCCAGCAGCCCAGGGACAGGGAACACTGAAGCTTTCTTT.